Described below is a single T cell receptor beta chain sequence and its context. Primed by a sample-barcoded 5' primer and a J-beta primer mix, a second PCR proceeded for about 6 to 12 cycles. TCRdb redid the calling of the 5' RACE reads with MiXCR, one entry per CDR3 protein. The repertoire has 710,000 or so distinct CDR3 sequences, around a fifth of them found once; the top ten carry under 25%. The sample is drawn from a study of blood T cells in healthy people across ages. V dropped 0 bases and J dropped 1 base, with 9 bases sitting between them. Germline lookup yields CDR1 DFQATT and CDR2 SNEGSKA (reference sequence). The CDR3 is made up of 14 amino acids.

This chain connects TRBV20-1 to TRBJ2-5; maybe TRBD2 (6 bases). The receptor was isolated from a man between 65 and 85 years old in good health. The sequenced sample consisted of blood. The CDR3 nucleotides read TGCAGTGCTAGAGATCGGGGGTTCCAAGAGACCCAGTACTTC. Amino acids: CSARDRGFQETQYF.